These 19 T cell receptor beta chains originate from one sample sequenced in a study of T-cell reconstitution after alpha-beta-depleted transplantation in children. Unique molecular identifiers were incorporated during preparation of the TCRbeta library. TCRdb fed the PCR reads into MiXCR, producing one record per CDR3 protein. The repertoire holds approximately 400,000 distinct CDR3 sequences, with approximately 11% as singletons. The sample here was PBMCs from the stem cell graft donor, taken from the stem cell graft. Receptors were obtained from a human donor who donated a stem cell graft to a child with acute myeloid leukemia.

This clonotype has a count of ten or more. This chain uses TRBV18 with TRBJ2-4; D gene ambiguous. The CDR3 totals 18 residues. Germline loops: CDR1 KGHSH, CDR2 LQKENI. V lost 5 bases and J lost 0, with 20 bases in between. In nucleotides, the CDR3 is TGTGCCAGCTCATCGGACCTTTTCGAATTAGGAGCCAAAAACATTCAGTACTTC. Amino acid sequence: CASSSDLFELGAKNIQYF.

The chain has TRBV5-1 and TRBJ2-3, with D uncertain. From germline, CDR1 is SGHRS and CDR2 YFSETQ. The CDR3 is made up of 11 amino acids. V lost 7 bases and J lost 3, with 6 bases in between. The CDR3 region is CASGETDTQYF. DNA for the CDR3: TGCGCCAGCGGCGAAACAGATACGCAGTATTTT.

The table lists this clonotype with a few counts. The chain employs TRBV12-3 or TRBV12-4 and TRBJ2-3; 9 bases fit TRBD2. J was trimmed by 4 bases and V by 5 bases; bases with no gene match: 7. This CDR3 is 15 amino acids long. The CDR3 loop is CASSGTSWSADTQYF. As DNA, the CDR3 is TGTGCCAGCAGTGGGACTAGCTGGAGCGCAGATACGCAGTATTTT.

This clonotype was seen a handful of times. The V gene is TRBV20-1, the J gene TRBJ1-2; no reliable D call. Germline V gene data show CDR1 as DFQATT and CDR2 as SNEGSKA (reference sequence). Trimming pared 0 bases from V and 2 bases from J, leaving 10 bases between. The CDR3 extends over 14 amino acids. CDR3 in DNA: TGCAGTGCTAGAGATCTAACGGCCAACTATGGCTACACCTTC. This encodes CSARDLTANYGYTF.

This clonotype was seen more than once but under ten times. The chain combines TRBV7-2 with TRBJ2-5, with 11 bases identical to TRBD2. This CDR3 is 16 amino acids long. Germline V gene data show CDR1 as SGHTA and CDR2 as FQGNSA. Germline trimming cut 2 bases from V and 5 bases from J; bases unmatched to any gene: 7. Here the CDR3 reads CASSLLSGRAQETQYF. The CDR3 DNA reads TGTGCCAGCAGCTTACTTAGCGGGAGGGCCCAGGAGACCCAGTACTTC.

CDR3: CASSSLAVADTQYF. The CDR3 DNA is TGTGCCAGCAGTTCACTAGCAGTGGCAGATACGCAGTATTTT. The chain employs TRBV6-5 and TRBJ2-3, with a weak D call TRBD2 (6 bases). CDR1 is MNHEY, CDR2 SVGAGI, per germline. The CDR3 has 14 amino acids. Between the trimmed V and J ends, which lost 4 bases and 4 bases, there was a span of 12 bases.

The sample holds many counts of this clonotype. The chain recombines TRBV20-1 with TRBJ2-7, with 7 bases matching TRBD1. Looked up from germline, CDR1 is DFQATT and CDR2 is SNEGSKA (reference sequence). V dropped 3 bases and J dropped 3; count of bases not matched to a gene: 5. This CDR3 has 13 amino acids. The CDR3 spells CSARGDSDYEQYV. The CDR3 region has the DNA TGCAGTGCTAGGGGGGACAGCGACTACGAGCAGTACGTC.

This clonotype was counted between two and nine times. This chain links TRBV20-1 with TRBJ1-4; unclear D gene. Trimming took off 0 bases at V and 8 bases at J, with 16 bases between the two ends. Germline CDR1 and CDR2: DFQATT and SNEGSKA (reference sequence). The length of the CDR3 is 15 residues. CDR3 loop: CSARDRKRGPEKLFF. CDR3 nucleotide sequence: TGCAGTGCTAGAGATCGCAAACGCGGCCCGGAAAAACTGTTTTTT.

The table lists this clonotype with a few counts. The rearrangement joins TRBV7-9 to TRBJ2-1; D possibly corresponds to TRBD2 (6 bases). Germline V gene lookup returns CDR1 SEHNR and CDR2 FQNEAQ (reference sequence). V lost 4 bases and J lost 8, with 18 bases in between. The CDR3 has 15 amino acids. The CDR3 spells CASSSRIAASHEQFF. The CDR3 bases are TGTGCCAGCAGCTCCCGGATAGCGGCTTCGCATGAGCAGTTCTTC.

The V call is TRBV11-2, the J call TRBJ2-7; D is possibly TRBD2 (6 bases). Trimming shortened V by 4 bases and J by 4 bases, and 11 bases separated the two germline ends. CDR3 length: 13 residues. Germline CDR1 and CDR2: SGHAT and FQNNGV. The CDR3 reads CASSSPGRYEQYV. In DNA form, the CDR3 reads TGTGCCAGCAGCTCCCCCGGGAGATACGAGCAGTACGTC.

This clonotype appeared a few times. The chain combines TRBV3-1 with TRBJ2-1, with 8 bases that match TRBD2. Unmatched junction bases numbered 7, after V lost 0 bases and J lost 6 bases. Germline assignment: CDR1 LGHDT and CDR2 YNNKEL (reference sequence). The CDR3 loop spans 16 amino acids. The CDR3 here is CASSQESGGLLNEQFF. CDR3 DNA sequence: TGTGCCAGCAGCCAAGAGTCGGGGGGGCTCCTCAATGAGCAGTTCTTC.

This clonotype was observed at least ten times. V is TRBV24-1 and J is TRBJ1-2; possibly TRBD1 for D (5 bases). Germline V gene sequence: CDR1 KGHDR, CDR2 SFDVKD. With 1 base removed from V and 8 bases from J, the gap between germline ends came to 10 bases. The length of the CDR3 is 13 residues. For the CDR3, the DNA is TGTGCCACCAGTGATTTCACAGGCGCCGGCTACACCTTC. This sequence encodes CATSDFTGAGYTF.

This sequence joins TRBV9 and TRBJ2-7, with 9 bases matching TRBD1. V was pared by 3 bases and J by 2 bases, with 3 bases of the junction left unmatched. The V gene's germline CDR1 is SGDLS and CDR2 YYNGEE. The CDR3 runs to 14 residues. CDR3 region: CASSGTGAAYEQYF. The CDR3 region has the DNA TGTGCCAGCAGCGGGACAGGGGCGGCCTACGAGCAGTACTTC. The complete variable domain, with remaining parts taken from reference TRBV9 and TRBJ2-7, reads DSGVTQTPKHLITATGQRVTLRCSPRSGDLSVYWYQQSLDQGLQFLIQYYNGEERAKGNILERFSAQQFPDLHSELNLSSLELGDSALYFCASSGTGAAYEQYFGPGTRLTVT.

This clonotype has a handful of counts. The chain employs TRBV9 and TRBJ1-6; no definite D call. With 0 bases removed from V and 10 bases from J, the gap between germline ends came to 14 bases. CDR1 and CDR2 from the germline V gene are SGDLS and YYNGEE. CDR3 length: 15 residues. The CDR3 sequence is CASSVVQDGSSPLHF. CDR3 nucleotides: TGTGCCAGCAGCGTAGTCCAGGATGGGAGCTCACCCCTCCACTTT. The complete variable domain, with remaining parts taken from reference TRBV9 and TRBJ1-6, reads DSGVTQTPKHLITATGQRVTLRCSPRSGDLSVYWYQQSLDQGLQFLIQYYNGEERAKGNILERFSAQQFPDLHSELNLSSLELGDSALYFCASSVVQDGSSPLHFGNGTRLTVT.

V and J are TRBV4-2 and TRBJ1-1, with a tentative D call TRBD1 (5 bases). V lost 1 base to trimming and J lost 1 base, with 10 bases between them. The CDR3 runs 15 residues. The germline gives CDR1 LGHNA, CDR2 YNFKEQ. The CDR3 DNA sequence: TGTGCCAGCAGCCAAGGTGTGGGGACGAACACTGAAGCTTTCTTT. It encodes CASSQGVGTNTEAFF.

Regarding this clonotype: The conserved final phenylalanine or tryptophan is absent from the CDR3, which likely points to a read error. The V gene is TRBV7-6, the J gene TRBJ2-3, with D uncertain. Between the trimmed V and J ends, which lost 1 base and 1 base, there was a span of 3 bases. Per germline, CDR1 SGHVS and CDR2 FNYEAQ. The CDR3 totals 13 residues. DNA for the CDR3: TGTGCCAGCAGCTTAGAAGGCACAGATACGCAGTATTTG. Translated, it gives CASSLEGTDTQYL.

This rearrangement joins TRBV9 to TRBJ2-7; TRBD2 agrees at 13 bases. Looked up from germline, CDR1 is SGDLS and CDR2 is YYNGEE. This CDR3 has 17 residues. Losses at the gene ends were 3 bases for V and 0 bases for J; bases not matched to a gene: 6. CDR3 sequence (DNA): TGTGCCAGCAGCGAGGGACTAGCGGGACCCGACTCCTACGAGCAGTACTTC. Its protein is CASSEGLAGPDSYEQYF. The full variable domain, in which reference TRBV9 and TRBJ2-7 provide the parts outside the CDR3, is DSGVTQTPKHLITATGQRVTLRCSPRSGDLSVYWYQQSLDQGLQFLIQYYNGEERAKGNILERFSAQQFPDLHSELNLSSLELGDSALYFCASSEGLAGPDSYEQYFGPGTRLTVT.

The chain links TRBV9 to TRBJ2-7, with 7 bases fitting TRBD2. With V trimmed by 6 bases and J by 0 bases, 6 bases remained unmatched. Looked up from germline, CDR1 is SGDLS and CDR2 is YYNGEE. The CDR3 has 14 residues. The CDR3 here is CASTPAGSSYEQYF. The CDR3 DNA is TGTGCCAGCACCCCAGCGGGGAGCTCCTACGAGCAGTACTTC.

The V gene is TRBV4-3, the J gene TRBJ2-5, with TRBD1 matching 10 bases. This CDR3 has 15 residues. CDR1 and CDR2 (germline): LGHNA, YSLEER. With V trimmed by 4 bases and J by 0 bases, 2 bases remained unmatched. The DNA of the CDR3 is TGCGCCAGCAGCCGGACAGGGGGGTACCAAGAGACCCAGTACTTC. Translation gives CASSRTGGYQETQYF.